A single T cell receptor (beta chain) is shown here with its context. What it binds is unknown. The same CDR3 also results from other DNA sequences found in this sample. The data were obtained in a study of beta chain features in type 1 diabetes. Study overall: Investigators examined approximately 110,000,000 sorted cells across all samples. Findings and limits, study-wide: Any HLA effect on TCRB rearrangement was left unresolved by small sub-analyses. The naive, central memory and Treg TCRB repertoires showed an apparent similarity that was greater among patients than among healthy donors.

V was clipped by 4 bases and J by 4 bases; unmatched bases: 6. CDR1 is MDHEN and CDR2 is SYDVKM in the germline V gene. CDR3 length: 15 residues. Expressed TCRB transcripts were sequenced because the entire RNA isolate underwent reverse transcription. Libraries were prepared by immunoSEQ multiplex PCR; TCRdb keeps only in-frame clonotypes and omits some of them. The sample records hundreds of thousands of clones, less than 9.5% being singletons. The genes are TRBV28 and TRBJ2-7; 11 bases map to TRBD2. Sequenced: central memory CD4+ T cells from blood. The sequence derives from a woman between 18 and 30 years old in good health. CDR3 sequence reads: CASSSRLAGRYEQYF. In DNA form, the CDR3 reads TGTGCCAGCAGTTCCAGACTAGCGGGGCGGTACGAGCAGTACTTC.